This T cell receptor beta chain was retrieved from a study of shared clonotypes between healthy human individuals. In the study overall: A couple of women and three men aged 18 to 49 made up the donors.

This CDR3 has 15 amino acids. Per the germline V gene, CDR1 is SGDLS and CDR2 is YYNGEE. After removal of 3 bases from V and 5 bases from J, the junction contained 7 bases not matched to a gene. Some clones are missing from TCRdb's copy, which holds only in-frame ones; the method was immunoSEQ multiplex PCR. Among more than 2 million clones listed, roughly 93% were seen once. CD45RO-negative cells were positively selected for CCR7, leaving out terminally differentiated effector memory CD45RA+ cells. Adult donors, all healthy and HIV-negative, had no recent acute infections or vaccinations. All participating donors were Caucasian adults from Nashville, Tennessee. This clone was seen a single time.

The TCR sequence derives from a man aged 18 to 30 in good health. Some clones in this sample may be carry-over from other donors' samples. The rearrangement uses TRBV9 and TRBJ2-7; 11 positions agree with TRBD2. Input material: naive CD8+ T cells from PBMCs. In nucleotides, the CDR3 is TGTGCCAGCAGCGGATCCGGGACTAGCGGAGACGAGCAGTACTTC. It yields the protein CASSGSGTSGDEQYF.